Below, 15 T cell receptor beta chains from the same sample are listed, as sequenced in a study of T cells in Graves' hyperthyroidism and ophthalmopathy. Amplification yielded TCR beta CDR3 regions, with RNA transcripts as the source. A first-round RT-PCR of the TCR CDR3 used the HTBI primer set. TCRdb reanalysed the multiplex PCR reads using MiXCR and keeps one entry per CDR3 protein. The table has 450,000 to 550,000 distinct CDR3 sequences, roughly a quarter seen once; the top ten hold approximately 11%. The material sequenced was blood. The receptors were gathered from a woman in her twenties or thirties with Graves' ophthalmopathy.

The rearrangement joins TRBV15 to TRBJ1-2, with D possibly TRBD1 on 5 matching bases. Germline-derived CDR1 and CDR2 are LNHNV and YYDKDF (reference sequence). Trimming cost V 1 base and J 2 bases, with 14 bases left between them. The CDR3 has 16 amino acids. CDR3 protein: CATSRVRSRVNYGYTF. Here the CDR3 DNA reads TGTGCCACCAGCAGAGTTCGTTCCAGGGTGAACTATGGCTACACCTTC.

V gene TRBV7-8 combines with J gene TRBJ1-3; 7 bases match TRBD1. Germline V CDR1 and CDR2: SGHVS, FQNEAQ. The CDR3 loop spans 14 amino acids. With 5 bases clipped from V and 1 base from J, the junction kept 2 bases outside the gene matches. This CDR3 is CASSHRGSGNTIYF. The DNA for the CDR3 is TGTGCCAGCAGCCACAGGGGTTCTGGAAACACCATATATTTT.

In this sample, this clonotype turned up many times. V usage is TRBV10-3 and J usage is TRBJ1-3, with a tentative D call TRBD1 (5 bases). This CDR3 is 12 amino acids long. Germline V gene data show CDR1 as ENHRY and CDR2 as SYGVKD. V was clipped by 6 bases and J by 4 bases, with 7 bases between them. The DNA of the CDR3 is TGTGCCATCAGAGGGACCGGAAACACCATATATTTT. The encoded protein is CAIRGTGNTIYF.

The chain is built from TRBV12-3 or TRBV12-4 and TRBJ2-7, with 9 bases matching TRBD2. The CDR3 contains 15 residues. After removal of 5 bases from V and 5 bases from J, the junction contained 10 bases not matched to a gene. CDR3 region: CASSKRYSGSNEQYF. The DNA for the CDR3 is TGTGCCAGCAGTAAACGGTATAGCGGGAGCAACGAGCAGTACTTC.

This clonotype has just a few counts. This chain links TRBV6-1 with TRBJ2-7; TRBD1 matches 8 bases. CDR1 MNHNS and CDR2 SASEGT come from the germline V gene. The ends lost 6 bases at V and 0 bases at J; junction bases unmatched: 10. The CDR3 is 16 residues long. The CDR3 here is CASRATGGRSSYEQYF. CDR3 nucleotides: TGTGCCAGCAGGGCTACAGGGGGAAGGAGCTCCTACGAGCAGTACTTC.

This clonotype was detected many times. This chain connects TRBV6-5 to TRBJ2-7, with 10 bases that match TRBD1. The CDR3 is made up of 14 amino acids. Germline lookup yields CDR1 MNHEY and CDR2 SVGAGI. The V segment lost 7 bases and the J segment 7 bases; nucleotides outside the gene matches: 10. The chain's CDR3 is CASKRQGAWEEQYF. CDR3 nucleotides: TGTGCCAGCAAGAGACAGGGGGCATGGGAAGAGCAGTACTTC.

This clonotype was seen ten or more times. The rearrangement joins TRBV12-3 or TRBV12-4 to TRBJ1-2; the D gene is possibly TRBD1 (6 bases). Deletions cut 3 bases from V and 0 bases from J, with 14 bases between. The CDR3 sequence is 16 residues long. The CDR3 nucleotides read TGTGCCAGCAGTTTGTGGGGGGCACTAGCTAACTATGGCTACACCTTC. Protein: CASSLWGALANYGYTF.

The chain is built from TRBV20-1 and TRBJ2-6; no clear D. Germline lookup yields CDR1 DFQATT and CDR2 SNEGSKA (reference sequence). V lost 5 bases and J lost 0, with 14 bases in between. The CDR3 runs to 16 residues. The CDR3 loop is CSASHGPISGANVLTF. The CDR3 DNA is TGCAGTGCTTCCCACGGACCGATCTCTGGGGCCAACGTCCTGACTTTC.

This clonotype was seen more than once but under ten times. The chain employs TRBV30 and TRBJ2-7, with D perhaps matching TRBD2 (7 bases). The CDR3 loop spans 14 amino acids. V was pared by 6 bases and J by 1 base, with 16 bases between. Per the germline V gene, CDR1 is GTSNPN and CDR2 is SVGIG (reference sequence). The CDR3 is CACKRGGPSYEQYF. In nucleotides, the CDR3 is TGTGCCTGCAAAAGGGGGGGGCCTTCCTACGAGCAGTACTTC.

This clonotype was counted ten times or more. V usage is TRBV27 and J usage is TRBJ2-7; TRBD1 is a possible D gene (5 bases). V shed 3 bases and J shed 2 bases, with 8 bases lying between them. This CDR3 is built from 13 residues. Germline V CDR1 and CDR2: MNHEY, SMNVEV (reference sequence). The CDR3 here is CASSLRRAYEQYF. The CDR3 nucleotides are TGTGCCAGCAGTTTGCGCAGGGCCTACGAGCAGTACTTC.

This clonotype was detected ten times or more. This rearrangement joins TRBV12-3 or TRBV12-4 to TRBJ1-5; D uncertain. The CDR3 is 15 amino acids. V gave up 7 bases and J gave up 7 bases, with 20 bases separating them. The CDR3 nucleotides read TGTGCCAGCAATTGGGTTCCGGGAACCGGCCAGCCCCAGCATTTT. Encoded protein: CASNWVPGTGQPQHF.

The sample holds a few counts of this clonotype. The chain is built from TRBV12-3 or TRBV12-4 and TRBJ2-7; tentative D call: TRBD2 (6 bases). V was trimmed by 6 bases and J by 3 bases, leaving 15 bases between them. The CDR3 spans 14 residues. This CDR3 reads CASSLVPSDYEQYF. CDR3 in DNA: TGTGCCAGCAGCCTCGTCCCTAGCGACTACGAGCAGTACTTC.

This clonotype was counted at least ten times. The V gene is TRBV15, the J gene TRBJ1-2, with 9 bases fitting TRBD1. The CDR3 has 13 amino acids. Germline assignment: CDR1 LNHNV and CDR2 YYDKDF (reference sequence). V gave up 6 bases and J gave up 10 bases; unmatched junction bases: 9. Written as DNA, the CDR3 is TGTGCCACCAGAGCCGGGACAGGGTTTTACTACACCTTC. This sequence encodes CATRAGTGFYYTF.

The chain uses TRBV20-1 and TRBJ2-2; a possible D gene is TRBD2 (6 bases). The CDR3 totals 15 residues. Germline CDR1 and CDR2: DFQATT and SNEGSKA (reference sequence). V lost 4 bases to trimming and J lost 1 base, with 13 bases between them. The CDR3 DNA reads TGCAGTGCTACCTCCCCCGGGGGGAACACCGGGGAGCTGTTTTTT. Amino acid sequence: CSATSPGGNTGELFF.

This clonotype has a count of ten or more. The V and J genes are TRBV6-5 and TRBJ1-2; D unclear. The CDR3 consists of 15 residues. The ends were cut back, 2 bases at V and 2 bases at J, with 12 bases in the middle. CDR1 MNHEY and CDR2 SVGAGI come from the germline V gene. DNA for the CDR3: TGTGCCAGCAGTTACAGTCTGGGTTACAACTATGGCTACACCTTC. Protein sequence: CASSYSLGYNYGYTF.